This T cell receptor beta chain was captured in a study of cytomegalovirus exposure and HLA in healthy donors. Study in general: Earlier, 150 million to 200 million T cells were analyzed, and more than 100 million unique TCR beta sequences were found among them.

The V gene's germline CDR1 is SGHDT and CDR2 YYEEEE. The V gene end was trimmed by 0 bases and the J gene end by 9 bases; junction bases not matched to a gene: 6. The CDR3 is 14 residues long. The PCR ran on 60 Vbeta and 13 Jbeta primers. Only in-frame clones appear in the TCRdb table, and some are missing; sequencing was by immunoSEQ multiplex PCR. Of about 220,000 clones in the sample, 60% to 80% were seen once. Regarding this clone: Its antigen is undetermined.

Study-wide findings and caveats: Common viral pathogens were later found to be apparently linked to several of the most significant clusters. Across all donors, roughly uniform sequencing depth was an assumption of the presence/absence analyses. In a later analysis, at a false discovery rate of 0.05, under 20,000 TCR beta sequences were associated with HLA alleles.

The chain uses TRBV5-6 and TRBJ2-7, with 10 bases matching TRBD1. The TCR originated in a woman in her twenties or thirties in good health and CMV-seronegative. Sample: PBMCs. In nucleotides, the CDR3 is TGTGCCAGCAGCTTGGAGGGACAGGGGCGTTTGCAGTACTTC. Encoded protein: CASSLEGQGRLQYF.